The present T cell receptor (beta chain) was sequenced within a study of Graves' ophthalmopathy and Graves' hyperthyroidism. For repertoire sequencing, the TCR beta CDR3 regions were amplified from RNA transcripts. Investigators did first-round RT-PCR with HTBI primers, then second-round multiplex PCR. TCRdb re-analysed the multiplex PCR reads in MiXCR, keeping a single row per CDR3 protein. The sample holds hundreds of thousands of distinct CDR3 sequences, roughly 20% seen once. As concerns this clonotype: This sequence may be a read error, since a much larger clone differs from it by one base.

This CDR3 contains 15 residues. Germline V gene lookup returns CDR1 SGHTA and CDR2 FQGNSA. The clonotype was recovered from a woman between 18 and 30 years old with stable Graves' hyperthyroidism. Some clones in this sample may be carry-over from other donors' samples. The source material was peripheral blood. The chain uses TRBV7-2 and TRBJ1-5; maybe TRBD1 (5 bases). The CDR3 sequence: CAISLGRRVNQPQHF. The CDR3, as DNA: TGTGCCATCAGCTTAGGTCGCAGGGTAAATCAGCCCCAGCATTTT.